This T cell receptor beta chain appears in the sequencing data of a study of blood T cell repertoires in COVID-19 (dated by TCRdb to 2018 to 2021). General notes on the study: The collaborator samples originated in the United States, Italy and Spain and spanned the acute and convalescent phases of COVID-19. Samples were obtained from the ongoing ImmuneRACE study (first 160 participants) and from 1,254 subjects provided by 6 global collaborators. The dataset comprised deeply sampled blood TCRbeta repertoires from subjects exposed to, actively infected with, or recovered from COVID-19. The repertoires were made available in a free public database intended to serve as a resource for research on the immune response to SARS-CoV-2. Nearly every sample came with metadata listing a de-identified subject ID, COVID-19 status, age in years and sex. The material from the prospective study consisted of cDNA or gDNA derived from T cells, B-cell-depleted T cells, or PBMCs. Where HLA class I and class II types were available, the types were taken from metadata supplied by the sample provider, not from assay-based typing. Results the study describes overall, beyond this receptor: How much clinical and demographic metadata was included differed by source and by participant, and the metadata was provided uncurated.

Each collaborating institution followed its own protocols to collect whole blood in K2EDTA tubes. For TCRbeta analysis, collaborators shipped samples in one of three forms: frozen whole blood, isolated PBMCs, or DNA extracted from either of those sample types. The junction carries 10 bases between V and J, which are trimmed by 8 bases and 8 bases respectively. There are 11 amino acids in the CDR3, from cysteine to phenylalanine inclusive. Here the CDR3 DNA is all that survives: 33 bases in frame from base 1. TCRbeta CDR3 regions were amplified from genomic DNA using the immunoSEQ Assay, a bias-controlled multiplex PCR. The study's processing was this. The number of nucleated cells in each sample was estimated by amplification of reference gene primers within the assay. To quantify the absolute abundance of each unique TCRbeta CDR3 rearrangement, sequence reads were collapsed and filtered. For each sample, productive Simpson clonality was calculated as the square root of Simpson's diversity index across productive rearrangements. Sourced from immuneACCESS, this table was stored by TCRdb with only in-frame sequences that have V and J called. A share of the clones is absent; for the studies checked, an unresolved V gene accounts for under half, and the remainder has no known explanation. D and trimming were read from the DNA, whereas the V and J calls and clone size are those reported in that table. Recorded for this sample are over 50,000 clones; about 85% of them occurred a single time. The ten biggest clones cover 5% to 6.5% of the sample.

In the case of this clone: Which antigen it targets is not known. Base-call qualities are not available, and no considerably larger clone is one nucleotide away.

The clonotype comes from a man between 65 and 85 years old with acute or convalescent COVID-19. Sequenced sample: peripheral blood. This chain is built from TRBV12-3 or TRBV12-4 and TRBJ1-3, with no confident D gene call. The CDR3 is CASAPLHTIYF. In nucleotide form, the sequence is TGTGCCAGCGCGCCCCTCCACACCATATATTTT.